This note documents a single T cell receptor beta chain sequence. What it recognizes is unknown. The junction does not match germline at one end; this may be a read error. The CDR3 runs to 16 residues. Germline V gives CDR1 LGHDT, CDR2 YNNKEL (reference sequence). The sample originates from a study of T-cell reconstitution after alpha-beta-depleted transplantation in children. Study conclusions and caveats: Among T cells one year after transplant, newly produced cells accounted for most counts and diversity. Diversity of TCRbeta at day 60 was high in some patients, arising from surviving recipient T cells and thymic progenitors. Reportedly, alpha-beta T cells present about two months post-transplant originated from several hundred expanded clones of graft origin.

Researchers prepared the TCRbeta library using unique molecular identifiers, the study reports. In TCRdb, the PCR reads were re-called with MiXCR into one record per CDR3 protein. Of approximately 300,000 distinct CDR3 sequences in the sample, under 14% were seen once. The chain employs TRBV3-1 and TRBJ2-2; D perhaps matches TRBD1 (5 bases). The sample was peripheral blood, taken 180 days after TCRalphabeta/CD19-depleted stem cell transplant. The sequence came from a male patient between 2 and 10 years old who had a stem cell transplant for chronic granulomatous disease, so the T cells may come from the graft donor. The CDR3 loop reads CTSSPRTPGWTGELFF. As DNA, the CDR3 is TGTACCAGCAGCCCTCGGACCCCAGGGTGGACCGGGGAGCTGTTTTTT.